This T cell receptor (beta chain) is drawn from a study of OX40 agonist ivuxolimab in advanced cancers. Study-wide context: Ivuxolimab was a fully human IgG2 agonistic monoclonal antibody targeting the costimulatory receptor OX40 (CD134). Intravenous ivuxolimab was administered to patients every 2 weeks at six dose levels: 0.01, 0.1, 0.3, 1.5, 3 and 10 mg/kg. Of the approximately 50 dose-escalation patients, hepatocellular carcinoma was present in about 20, melanoma in about 15, renal cell carcinoma in 9 and head and neck cancer in 9. The dose-escalation cohort was around 83% male with a mean age of about 60 years, ranging from about 23 to 85. Prior anti-PD-1, anti-PD-L1 or anti-CTLA-4 therapy was permitted, and checkpoint inhibitors had been received by about 37% of dose-escalation patients. Partial responses occurred in three dose-escalation patients, of whom one had hepatocellular carcinoma and two had cutaneous melanoma. Peripheral TCRbeta sequencing aimed to test whether ivuxolimab altered TCR sequence diversity and caused clonal T-cell expansion. The monotherapy dose-escalation portion (N of about 50 patients) of the phase I ivuxolimab trial is reported in the paper. Broader findings and caveats from the paper: Low levels of normalized T-cell clonal expansion were also seen in some patients who did not respond. At doses of 0.1 to 3.0 mg/kg, clonal expansion of both CD4+ and CD8+ blood T cells was observed from baseline to week 6. In partial responders in the 0.1-3.0 mg/kg groups, normalized peripheral clonal expansion was found to be among the lowest, especially among CD8+ T cells. After ivuxolimab, more expanded clones were found on average in CD8+ T cells than in CD4+ T cells. The antigen specificity of the clonally expanded peripheral T cells was not determined.

The CDR3 spans 14 residues, from the cysteine through the phenylalanine. The only DNA kept is the CDR3, 42 bases in frame from the first base. V loses 4 bases of germline sequence and J loses 4 bases, and the interval between the two ends is 13 bases. CDR1 and CDR2, looked up from the germline V gene, are MDHEN and SYDVKM. For sequencing of the TCRbeta CDR3 region, genomic DNA was extracted from the sorted cells. TCRbeta CDR3 regions were sequenced using the immunoSEQ Assay. Held by TCRdb, this immuneACCESS table contains in-frame sequences only and omits some clones. Under half of the omission traces to an unresolved V gene where checked; the cause of the rest is unknown. This sample has some 67,000 clones in its table, and about four fifths of those were observed once. 5.5% of the sample comes from the top ten. Remarks on this clone: Its antigen is still unknown. Base qualities were left out, and no much larger clone turns up one base away.

Patients with a history of autoimmune disease or receiving systemic immunosuppression were excluded from the trial. Peripheral blood for TCR sequencing was collected from all dose cohorts at baseline, on cycle 4 day 1, and on cycle 7 day 1. Samples came from an open-label, multicenter, first-in-human phase I dose-escalation trial of ivuxolimab. Adults with locally advanced or metastatic head and neck squamous cell, hepatocellular, melanoma or renal cell carcinoma were enrolled in the trial. Before TCR sequencing, CD4+ T cells and CD8+ T cells were sorted from peripheral blood as separate populations.

The specimen comprised CD4+ or CD8+ T cells sorted from blood, sampled in a trial of the OX40 agonist ivuxolimab. This sequence originates from an adult with an advanced solid tumor such as melanoma, head and neck, liver or kidney cancer. The chain is assembled from TRBV28 and TRBJ1-2, with no confidently assigned D gene. The DNA sequence reads TGTGCCAGCAGTTCCTTGGACTTGGTCTATGGCTACACCTTC. Its protein product is CASSSLDLVYGYTF.